The clone carrying this T cell receptor (beta chain) is termed medium-sized. Researchers placed 200,000 CFSE-labeled responder cells in culture with 200,000 irradiated, violet-dye-labeled stimulator cells. V lost 1 base and J 10 bases, leaving 13 bases between the germline ends. Germline V gives CDR1 LGHNA, CDR2 YSLEER. This CDR3 is 13 amino acids long. Sequencing used immunoSEQ multiplex PCR; TCRdb keeps in-frame clones, though not all of them. The table lists 12,000 to 15,000 clones, 25% to 30% of them singletons. The data derive from a study of graft-versus-host responses after intestinal transplantation. For the study at large: Recipients obtained multivisceral, liver-intestinal, or isolated intestinal transplants.

The chain couples TRBV4-3 to TRBJ1-1, with D hard to call. This sequence was found in a human patient who received an intestinal transplant. The sequences come from alloreactive CD4+ T cells from a mixed lymphocyte reaction culture, collected before intestinal transplant. Subset denoted: CFSE-low proliferating T cells sorted from roughly six-day pre-transplant mixed lymphocyte reaction (GvH or HvG direction). For the CDR3, the DNA is TGCGCCAGCAGCCAAGCCCTCCAGTTTGGAGCTTTCTTT. Its translation: CASSQALQFGAFF.